The sequence of this TCR beta chain was determined in a study of Ad26.COV2.S vaccination and SARS-CoV-2 variants. The treatment denotes: around 19 received Ad26.COV2.S at low or high dose, single or two shots; roughly five received placebo; per-sample allocation not given. At day 63 after the first vaccine or placebo injection, samples were drawn. What was given as vaccine was an Ad26 vector encoding Wuhan-strain SARS-CoV-2 spike. Clones were sequenced by immunoSEQ multiplex PCR, and TCRdb holds only the in-frame ones, with some missing. The profile covers more than 300,000 clones, with just over 85% appearing a single time and roughly 1.9% taken by the ten largest. This CDR3 spans 15 amino acids. The J segment lost 4 bases and the V segment lost 5 bases, leaving 5 bases of the junction unmatched. CDR1 MNHEY and CDR2 SMNVEV come from the germline V gene (reference sequence).

This chain links TRBV27 with TRBJ2-1; 10 bases are a match to TRBD1. The sequence was obtained from a person between 18 and 59 years old who received the Ad26.COV2.S COVID-19 vaccine or a placebo. The sequencing here drew on peripheral blood, taken in a trial of Ad26.COV2.S vaccine versus placebo. Here the CDR3 reads CASSPLGQGYNEQFF. As DNA, the CDR3 is TGTGCCAGCAGTCCACTGGGACAGGGGTACAATGAGCAGTTCTTC.